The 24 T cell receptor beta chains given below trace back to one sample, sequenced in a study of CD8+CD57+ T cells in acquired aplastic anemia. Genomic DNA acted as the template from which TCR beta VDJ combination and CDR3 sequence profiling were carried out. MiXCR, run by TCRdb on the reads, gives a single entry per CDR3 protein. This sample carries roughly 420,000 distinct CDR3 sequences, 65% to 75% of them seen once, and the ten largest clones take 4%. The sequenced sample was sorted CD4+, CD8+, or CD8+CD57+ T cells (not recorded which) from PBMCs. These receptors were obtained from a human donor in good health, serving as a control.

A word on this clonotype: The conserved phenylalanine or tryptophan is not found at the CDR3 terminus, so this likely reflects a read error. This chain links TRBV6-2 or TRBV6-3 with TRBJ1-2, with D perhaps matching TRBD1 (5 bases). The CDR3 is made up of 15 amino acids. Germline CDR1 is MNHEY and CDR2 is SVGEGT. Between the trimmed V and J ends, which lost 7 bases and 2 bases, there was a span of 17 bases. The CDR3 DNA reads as TGTGCCAGCACCCCCCGGCGGGACGGGAACTATGGCTACACCTCC. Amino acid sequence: CASTPRRDGNYGYTS.

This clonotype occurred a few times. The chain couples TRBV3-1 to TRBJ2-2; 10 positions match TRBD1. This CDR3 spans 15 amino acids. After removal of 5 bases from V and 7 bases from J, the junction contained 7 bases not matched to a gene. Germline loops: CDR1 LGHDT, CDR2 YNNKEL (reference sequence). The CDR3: CASSTRDRGIGELFF. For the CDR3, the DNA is TGTGCCAGCAGCACCCGGGACAGGGGAATCGGGGAGCTGTTTTTT.

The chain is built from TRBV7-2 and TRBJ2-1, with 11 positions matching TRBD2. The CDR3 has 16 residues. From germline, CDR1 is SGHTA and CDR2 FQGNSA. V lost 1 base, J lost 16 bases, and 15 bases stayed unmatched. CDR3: CASSLGGSGGAYGLFF. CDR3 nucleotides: TGTGCCAGCAGCTTAGGAGGTAGCGGGGGGGCATATGGCCTTTTCTTC.

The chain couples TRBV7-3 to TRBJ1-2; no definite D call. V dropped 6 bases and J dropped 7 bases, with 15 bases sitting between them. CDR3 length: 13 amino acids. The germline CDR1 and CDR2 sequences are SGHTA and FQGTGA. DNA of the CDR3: TGTGCCAGCAGTTTATCCACAGCCGGTGGCTACACCTTC. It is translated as CASSLSTAGGYTF. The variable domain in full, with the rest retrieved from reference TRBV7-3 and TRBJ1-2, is GAGVSQTPSNKVTEKGKYVELRCDPISGHTALYWYRQSLGQGPEFLIYFQGTGAADDSGLPNDRFFAVRPEGSVSTLKIQRTERGDSAVYLCASSLSTAGGYTFGSGTRLTVV.

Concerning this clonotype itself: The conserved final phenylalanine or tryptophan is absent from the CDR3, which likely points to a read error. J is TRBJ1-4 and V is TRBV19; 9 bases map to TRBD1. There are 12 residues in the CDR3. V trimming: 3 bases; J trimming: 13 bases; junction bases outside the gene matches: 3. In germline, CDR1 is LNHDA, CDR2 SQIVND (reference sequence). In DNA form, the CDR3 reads TGTGCCAGTAGTATGGGGGACAGGGCACTGTTTACT. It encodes CASSMGDRALFT.

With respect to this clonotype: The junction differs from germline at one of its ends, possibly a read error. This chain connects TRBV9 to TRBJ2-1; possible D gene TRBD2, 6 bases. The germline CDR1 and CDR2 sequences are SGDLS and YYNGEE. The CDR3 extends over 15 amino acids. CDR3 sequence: CASSSRQRALDEEFF. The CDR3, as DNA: TGTGCCAGCAGCTCCAGACAGCGGGCGCTGGATGAGGAGTTCTTC.

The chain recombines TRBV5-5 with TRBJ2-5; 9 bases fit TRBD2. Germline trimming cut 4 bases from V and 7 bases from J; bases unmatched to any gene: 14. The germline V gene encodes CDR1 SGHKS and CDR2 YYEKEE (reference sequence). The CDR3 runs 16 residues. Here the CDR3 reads CASSVGAGGGAGTQYF. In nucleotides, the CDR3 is TGTGCCAGCAGCGTAGGGGCTGGCGGGGGGGCCGGGACCCAGTACTTC.

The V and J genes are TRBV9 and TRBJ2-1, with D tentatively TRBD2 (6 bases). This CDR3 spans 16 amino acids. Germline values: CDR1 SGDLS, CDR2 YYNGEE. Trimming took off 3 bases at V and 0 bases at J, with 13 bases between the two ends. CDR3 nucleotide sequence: TGTGCCAGCAGCGCGGGGGACGGCTACTCCTACAATGAGCAGTTCTTC. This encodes CASSAGDGYSYNEQFF. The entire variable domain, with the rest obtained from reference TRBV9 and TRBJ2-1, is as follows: DSGVTQTPKHLITATGQRVTLRCSPRSGDLSVYWYQQSLDQGLQFLIQYYNGEERAKGNILERFSAQQFPDLHSELNLSSLELGDSALYFCASSAGDGYSYNEQFFGPGTRLTVL.

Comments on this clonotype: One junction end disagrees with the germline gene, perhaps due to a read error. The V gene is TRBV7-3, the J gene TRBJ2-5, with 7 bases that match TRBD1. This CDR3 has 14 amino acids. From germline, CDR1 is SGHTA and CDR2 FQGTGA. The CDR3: CASSLMDRGRPEQF. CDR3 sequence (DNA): TGTGCCAGCAGCCTAATGGATAGGGGGCGCCCCGAGCAGTTC. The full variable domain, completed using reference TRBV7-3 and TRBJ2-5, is GAGVSQTPSNKVTEKGKYVELRCDPISGHTALYWYRQSLGQGPEFLIYFQGTGAADDSGLPNDRFFAVRPEGSVSTLKIQRTERGDSAVYLCASSLMDRGRPEQFGPGTRLLVL.

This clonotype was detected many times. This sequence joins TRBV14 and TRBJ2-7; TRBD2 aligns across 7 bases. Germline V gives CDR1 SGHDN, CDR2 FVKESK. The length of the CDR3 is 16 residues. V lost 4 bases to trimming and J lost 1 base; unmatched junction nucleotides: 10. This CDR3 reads CASSPPGLAGSYEQYF. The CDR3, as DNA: TGTGCCAGCAGCCCCCCCGGGTTAGCGGGTTCCTACGAGCAGTACTTC.

CDR3 DNA: TGTGCCAGCAGCCTAAAGTCAGTTTTCTTCACCGGGGAGCTGTTTTTT. Translating it yields CASSLKSVFFTGELFF. The V call is TRBV7-2, the J call TRBJ2-2; D not resolved. The V gene lost 5 bases and the J gene lost 4 bases, with 17 bases spanning the gap. The CDR3 sequence is 16 residues long. In germline, CDR1 is SGHTA, CDR2 FQGNSA.

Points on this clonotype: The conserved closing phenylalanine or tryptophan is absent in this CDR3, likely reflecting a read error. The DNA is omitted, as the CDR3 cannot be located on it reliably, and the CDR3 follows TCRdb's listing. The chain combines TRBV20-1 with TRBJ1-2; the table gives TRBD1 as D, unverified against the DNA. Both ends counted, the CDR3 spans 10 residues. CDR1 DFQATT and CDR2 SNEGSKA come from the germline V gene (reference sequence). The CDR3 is CSARGAGGRV.

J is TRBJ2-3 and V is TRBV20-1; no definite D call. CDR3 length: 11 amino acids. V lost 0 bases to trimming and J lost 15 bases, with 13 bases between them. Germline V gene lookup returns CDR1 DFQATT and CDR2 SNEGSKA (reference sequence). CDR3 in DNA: TGCAGTGCTAGAGACCCCGTCGCTGCATATTTT. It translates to CSARDPVAAYF.

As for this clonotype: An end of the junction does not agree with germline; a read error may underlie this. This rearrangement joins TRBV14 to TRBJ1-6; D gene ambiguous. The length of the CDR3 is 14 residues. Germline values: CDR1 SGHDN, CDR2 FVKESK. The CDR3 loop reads CASSHETYNSPFHF. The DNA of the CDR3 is TGTGCCAGCAGCCATGAGACCTATAATTCACCCTTCCACTTT.

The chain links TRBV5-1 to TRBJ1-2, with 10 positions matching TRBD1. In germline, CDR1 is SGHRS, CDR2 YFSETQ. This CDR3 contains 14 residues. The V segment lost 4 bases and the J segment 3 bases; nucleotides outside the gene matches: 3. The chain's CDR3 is CASSEGQGHYGYTF. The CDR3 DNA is TGCGCCAGCAGCGAGGGACAGGGGCACTATGGCTACACCTTC.

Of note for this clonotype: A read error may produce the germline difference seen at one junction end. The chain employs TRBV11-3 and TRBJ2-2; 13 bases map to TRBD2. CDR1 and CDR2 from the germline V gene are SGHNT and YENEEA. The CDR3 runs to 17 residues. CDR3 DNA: TGTGCCAGCAGCGGTGGGGGACTAGCGGGGAACACCGGGGGGCTGTTTTTT. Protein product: CASSGGGLAGNTGGLFF.

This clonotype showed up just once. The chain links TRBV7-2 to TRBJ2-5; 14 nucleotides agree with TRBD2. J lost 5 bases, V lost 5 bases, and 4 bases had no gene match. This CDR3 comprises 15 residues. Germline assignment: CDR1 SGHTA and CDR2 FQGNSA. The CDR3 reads CASSPTSGGVETQYF. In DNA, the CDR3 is TGTGCCAGCAGCCCGACTAGCGGGGGGGTGGAGACCCAGTACTTC.

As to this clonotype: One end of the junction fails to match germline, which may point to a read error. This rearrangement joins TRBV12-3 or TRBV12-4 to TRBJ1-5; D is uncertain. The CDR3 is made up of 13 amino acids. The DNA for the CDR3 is TGTGCCACCAGCTGGCGTTTAGGGCAGCCCCAGCATTTC. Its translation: CATSWRLGQPQHF.

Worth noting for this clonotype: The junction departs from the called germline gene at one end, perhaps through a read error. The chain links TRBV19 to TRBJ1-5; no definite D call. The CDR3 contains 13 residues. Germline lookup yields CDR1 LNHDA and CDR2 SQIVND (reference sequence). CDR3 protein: CASSTGYNQEDFF. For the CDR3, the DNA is TGTGCCAGTAGTACGGGCTATAATCAGGAAGATTTTTTT.

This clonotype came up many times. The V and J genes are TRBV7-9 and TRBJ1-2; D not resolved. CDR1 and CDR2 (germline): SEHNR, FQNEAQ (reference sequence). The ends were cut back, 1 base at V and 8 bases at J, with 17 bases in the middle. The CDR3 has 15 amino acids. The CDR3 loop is CASSLEASRVSGYTF. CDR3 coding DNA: TGTGCCAGCAGCTTAGAAGCCTCCCGGGTTTCCGGCTACACCTTC.

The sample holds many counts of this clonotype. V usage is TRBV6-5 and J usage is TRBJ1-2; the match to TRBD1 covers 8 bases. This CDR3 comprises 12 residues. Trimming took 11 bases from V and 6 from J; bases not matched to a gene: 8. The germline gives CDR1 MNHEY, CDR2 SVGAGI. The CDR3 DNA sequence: TGTGCCGCGGCGGACAGGGATAATGGCTACACCTTC. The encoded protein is CAAADRDNGYTF.

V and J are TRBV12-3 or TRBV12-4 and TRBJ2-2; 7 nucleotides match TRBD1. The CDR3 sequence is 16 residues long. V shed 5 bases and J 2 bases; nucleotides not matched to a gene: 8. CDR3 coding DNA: TGTGCCAGCAGTGAAGACAGGGCTGGAAACACCGGGGAGCTGTTTTTT. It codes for CASSEDRAGNTGELFF.

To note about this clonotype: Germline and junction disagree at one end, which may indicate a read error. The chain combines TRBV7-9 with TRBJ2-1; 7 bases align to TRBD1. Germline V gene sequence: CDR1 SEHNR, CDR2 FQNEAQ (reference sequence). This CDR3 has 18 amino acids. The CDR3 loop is CASSLAQGEQSASNEQFF. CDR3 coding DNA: TGTGCTAGCAGCTTAGCCCAGGGGGAGCAATCAGCCTCAAATGAGCAGTTCTTC.

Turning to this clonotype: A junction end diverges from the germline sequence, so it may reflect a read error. DNA of the CDR3: TGTGCCACCAGCCCTGAGCGGGCGGGGGGCACAGATACGCAGTATTTT. It encodes CATSPERAGGTDTQYF. The chain recombines TRBV11-1 with TRBJ2-3, with 7 nucleotides matching TRBD2. This CDR3 has 16 residues. Per the germline V gene, CDR1 is SGHAT and CDR2 is FQDESV (reference sequence).